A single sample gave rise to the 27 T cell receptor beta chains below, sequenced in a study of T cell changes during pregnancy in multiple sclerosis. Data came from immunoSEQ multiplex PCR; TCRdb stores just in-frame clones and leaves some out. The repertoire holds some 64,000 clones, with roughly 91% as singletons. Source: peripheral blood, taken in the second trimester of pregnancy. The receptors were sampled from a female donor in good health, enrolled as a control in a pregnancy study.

Here the CDR3 DNA reads TGTGCCAGCAGCTTGTACGGACAGACCTATGGCTACACCTTC. It is translated as CASSLYGQTYGYTF. The chain carries TRBV5-4 and TRBJ1-2; perhaps TRBD1 as D (6 bases). Germline CDR1 SGHNT, CDR2 YYREEE (reference sequence). The CDR3 has 14 residues. Trimming pared 1 base from V and 4 bases from J, leaving 11 bases between.

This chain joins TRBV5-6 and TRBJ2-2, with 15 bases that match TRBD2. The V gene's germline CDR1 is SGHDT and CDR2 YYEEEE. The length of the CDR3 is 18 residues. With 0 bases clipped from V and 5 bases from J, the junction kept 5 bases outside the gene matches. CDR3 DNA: TGTGCCAGCAGCTTGGAGGGACTAGCGGGAGGCCCTACCGGGGAGCTGTTTTTT. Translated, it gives CASSLEGLAGGPTGELFF.

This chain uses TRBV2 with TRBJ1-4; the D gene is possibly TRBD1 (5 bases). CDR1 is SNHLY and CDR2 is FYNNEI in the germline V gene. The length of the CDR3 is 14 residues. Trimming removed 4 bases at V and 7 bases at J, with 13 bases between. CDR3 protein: CASSVGRGVEKLFF. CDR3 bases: TGTGCCAGCAGTGTCGGTAGGGGCGTTGAAAAACTGTTTTTT.

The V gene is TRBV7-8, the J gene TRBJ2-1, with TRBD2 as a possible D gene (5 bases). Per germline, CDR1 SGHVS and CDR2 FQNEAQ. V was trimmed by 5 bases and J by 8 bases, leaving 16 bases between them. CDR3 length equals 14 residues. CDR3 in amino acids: CASSVSSGLYEQFF. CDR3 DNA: TGTGCCAGCAGCGTCTCGTCGGGGTTATATGAGCAGTTCTTC.

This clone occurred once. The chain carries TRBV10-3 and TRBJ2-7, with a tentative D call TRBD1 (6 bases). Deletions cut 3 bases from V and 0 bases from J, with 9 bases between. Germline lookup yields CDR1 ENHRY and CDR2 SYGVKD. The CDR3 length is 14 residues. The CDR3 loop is CAISDPTGSYEQYF. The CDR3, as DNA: TGTGCCATCAGTGATCCGACAGGCTCCTACGAGCAGTACTTC.

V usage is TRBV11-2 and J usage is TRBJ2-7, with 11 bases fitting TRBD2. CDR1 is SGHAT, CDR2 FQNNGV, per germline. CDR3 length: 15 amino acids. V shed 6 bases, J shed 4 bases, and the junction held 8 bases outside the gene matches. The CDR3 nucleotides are TGTGCCAGCAGACCGGGACTAGCGGCCTATTACGAGCAGTACTTC. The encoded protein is CASRPGLAAYYEQYF.

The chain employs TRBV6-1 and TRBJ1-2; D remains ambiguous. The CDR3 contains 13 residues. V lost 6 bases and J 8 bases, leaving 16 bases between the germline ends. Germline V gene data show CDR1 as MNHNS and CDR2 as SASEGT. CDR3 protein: CASSVRSTYGYTF. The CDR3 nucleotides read TGTGCCAGCAGCGTTCGATCGACATACGGCTACACCTTC.

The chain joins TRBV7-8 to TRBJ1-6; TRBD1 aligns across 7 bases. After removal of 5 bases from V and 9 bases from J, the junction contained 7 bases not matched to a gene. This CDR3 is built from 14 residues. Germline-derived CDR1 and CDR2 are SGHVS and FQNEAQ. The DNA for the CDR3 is TGTGCCAGCAGCGACAGGGAAAGGCTTTCACCCCTCCACTTT. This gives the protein CASSDRERLSPLHF.

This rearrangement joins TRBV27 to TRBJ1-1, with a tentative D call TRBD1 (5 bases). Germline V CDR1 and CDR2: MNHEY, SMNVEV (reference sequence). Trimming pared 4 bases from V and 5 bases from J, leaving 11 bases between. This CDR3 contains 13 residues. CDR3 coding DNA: TGTGCCAGCAGTTCATTGGGGCCAACTGAAGCTTTCTTT. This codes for CASSSLGPTEAFF.

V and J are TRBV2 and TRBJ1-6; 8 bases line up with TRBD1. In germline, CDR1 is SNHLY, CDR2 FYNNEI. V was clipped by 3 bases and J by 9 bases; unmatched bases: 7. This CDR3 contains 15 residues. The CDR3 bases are TGTGCCAGCAGTGAGACGACAGGGGACAGTTCACCCCTCCACTTT. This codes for CASSETTGDSSPLHF. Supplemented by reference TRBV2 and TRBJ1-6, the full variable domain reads EPEVTQTPSHQVTQMGQEVILRCVPISNHLYFYWYRQILGQKVEFLVSFYNNEISEKSEIFDDQFSVERPDGSNFTLKIRSTKLEDSAMYFCASSETTGDSSPLHFGNGTRLTVT.

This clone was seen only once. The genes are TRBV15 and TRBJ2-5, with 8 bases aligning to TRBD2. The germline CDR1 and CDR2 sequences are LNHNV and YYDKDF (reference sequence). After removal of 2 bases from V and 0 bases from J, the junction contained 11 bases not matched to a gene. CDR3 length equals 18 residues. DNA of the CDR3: TGTGCCACCAGCAGAAACCTTCGACTAGCGAAGTACCAAGAGACCCAGTACTTC. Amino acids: CATSRNLRLAKYQETQYF.

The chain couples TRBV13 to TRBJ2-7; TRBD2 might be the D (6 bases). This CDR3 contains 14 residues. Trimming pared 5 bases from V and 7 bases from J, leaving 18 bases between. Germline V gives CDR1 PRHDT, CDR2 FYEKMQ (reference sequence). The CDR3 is CASSPPGGSLEQYF. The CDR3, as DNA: TGTGCCAGCAGCCCCCCCGGGGGTAGCCTGGAGCAGTACTTC. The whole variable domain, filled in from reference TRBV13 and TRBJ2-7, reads AAGVIQSPRHLIKEKRETATLKCYPIPRHDTVYWYQQGPGQDPQFLISFYEKMQSDKGSIPDRFSAQQFSDYHSELNMSSLELGDSALYFCASSPPGGSLEQYFGPGTRLTVT.

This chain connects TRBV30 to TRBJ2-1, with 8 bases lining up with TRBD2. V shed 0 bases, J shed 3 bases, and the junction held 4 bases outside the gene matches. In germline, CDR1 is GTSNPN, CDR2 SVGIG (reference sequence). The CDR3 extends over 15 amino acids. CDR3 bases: TGTGCCTGGAGTGTAATCGCGGGGGGCTACAATGAGCAGTTCTTC. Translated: CAWSVIAGGYNEQFF.

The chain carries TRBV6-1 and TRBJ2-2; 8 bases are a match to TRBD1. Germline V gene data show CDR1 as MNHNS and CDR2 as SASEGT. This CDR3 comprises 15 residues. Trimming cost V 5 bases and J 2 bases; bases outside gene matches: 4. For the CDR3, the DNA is TGTGCCAGCAGTTGGGACAGGACTAACACCGGGGAGCTGTTTTTT. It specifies CASSWDRTNTGELFF.

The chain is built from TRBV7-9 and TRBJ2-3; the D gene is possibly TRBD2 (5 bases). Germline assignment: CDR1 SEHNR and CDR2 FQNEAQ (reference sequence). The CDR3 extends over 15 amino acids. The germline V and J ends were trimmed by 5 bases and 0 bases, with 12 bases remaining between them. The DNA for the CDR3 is TGTGCCAGCAGCGTAAGCGGCTTTAGCACAGATACGCAGTATTTT. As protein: CASSVSGFSTDTQYF.

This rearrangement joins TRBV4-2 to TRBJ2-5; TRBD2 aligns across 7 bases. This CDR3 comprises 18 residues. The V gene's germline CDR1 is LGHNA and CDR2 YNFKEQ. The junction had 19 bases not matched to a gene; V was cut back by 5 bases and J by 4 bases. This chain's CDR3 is CASSERRGGSGEGETQYF. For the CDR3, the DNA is TGTGCCAGCAGCGAACGTCGTGGCGGGAGCGGAGAGGGAGAGACCCAGTACTTC.

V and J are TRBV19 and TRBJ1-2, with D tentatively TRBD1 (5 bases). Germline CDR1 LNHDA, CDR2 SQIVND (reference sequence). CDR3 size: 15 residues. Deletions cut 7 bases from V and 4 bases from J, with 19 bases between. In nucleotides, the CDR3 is TGTGCCAGTAAGGACAAACACCTATCATCCTATGGCTACACCTTC. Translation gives CASKDKHLSSYGYTF.

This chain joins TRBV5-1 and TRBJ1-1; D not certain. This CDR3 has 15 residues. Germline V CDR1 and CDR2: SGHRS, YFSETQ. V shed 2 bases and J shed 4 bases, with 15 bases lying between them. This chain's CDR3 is CASSFRVPGSTEAFF. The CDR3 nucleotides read TGCGCCAGCAGCTTTAGGGTCCCCGGGAGCACTGAAGCTTTCTTT.

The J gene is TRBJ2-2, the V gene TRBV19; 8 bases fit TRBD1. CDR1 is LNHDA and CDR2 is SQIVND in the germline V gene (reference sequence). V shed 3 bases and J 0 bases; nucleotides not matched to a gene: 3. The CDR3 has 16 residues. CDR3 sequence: CASSITGGANTGELFF. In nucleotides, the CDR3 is TGTGCCAGTAGTATTACAGGGGGAGCGAACACCGGGGAGCTGTTTTTT.

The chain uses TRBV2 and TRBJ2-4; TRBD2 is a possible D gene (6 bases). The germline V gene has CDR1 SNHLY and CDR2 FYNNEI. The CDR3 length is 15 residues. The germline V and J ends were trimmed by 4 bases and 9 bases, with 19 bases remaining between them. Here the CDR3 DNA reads TGTGCCAGCAGTGCGGGGGTACTCAACCAGGGCATTCAGTACTTC. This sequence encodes CASSAGVLNQGIQYF.

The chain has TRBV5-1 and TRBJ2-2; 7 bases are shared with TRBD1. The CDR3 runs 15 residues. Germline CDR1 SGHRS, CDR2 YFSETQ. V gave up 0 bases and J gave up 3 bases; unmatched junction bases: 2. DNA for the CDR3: TGCGCCAGCAGCTTGGGGGACAGATACACCGGGGAGCTGTTTTTT. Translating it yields CASSLGDRYTGELFF.

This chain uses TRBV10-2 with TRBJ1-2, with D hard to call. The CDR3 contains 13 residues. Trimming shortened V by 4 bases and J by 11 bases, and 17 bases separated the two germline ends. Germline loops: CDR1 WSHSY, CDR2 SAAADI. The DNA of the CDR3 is TGCGCCAGCAGTGCAGCCGTAGCGTTCCTGTACACCTTC. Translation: CASSAAVAFLYTF.

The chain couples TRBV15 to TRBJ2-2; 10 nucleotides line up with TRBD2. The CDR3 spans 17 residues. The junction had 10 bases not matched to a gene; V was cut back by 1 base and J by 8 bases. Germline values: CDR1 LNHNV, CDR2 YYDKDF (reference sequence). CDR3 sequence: CATSRALGQGLAGELFF. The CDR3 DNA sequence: TGTGCCACCAGCAGAGCCCTCGGACAGGGACTAGCGGGGGAGCTGTTTTTT.

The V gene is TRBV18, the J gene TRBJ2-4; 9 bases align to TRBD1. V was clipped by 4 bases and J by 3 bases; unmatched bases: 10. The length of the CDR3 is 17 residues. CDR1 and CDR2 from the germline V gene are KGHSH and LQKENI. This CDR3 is CASSLTPGQGVKNIQYF. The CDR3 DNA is TGTGCCAGCTCACTTACCCCGGGACAGGGTGTCAAAAACATTCAGTACTTC.

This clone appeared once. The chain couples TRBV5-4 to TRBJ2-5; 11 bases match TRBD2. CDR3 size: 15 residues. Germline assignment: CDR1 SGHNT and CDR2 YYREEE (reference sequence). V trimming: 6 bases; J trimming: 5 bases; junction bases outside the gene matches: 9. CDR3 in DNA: TGTGCCAGCATGGATAGCGGGAGGGCAGGGGAGACCCAGTACTTC. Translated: CASMDSGRAGETQYF.

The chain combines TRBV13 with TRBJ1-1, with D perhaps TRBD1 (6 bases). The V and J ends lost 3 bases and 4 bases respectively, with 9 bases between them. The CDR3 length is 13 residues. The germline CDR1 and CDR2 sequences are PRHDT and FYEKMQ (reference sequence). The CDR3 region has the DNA TGTGCCAGCAGCTTCCGGACAGTCACTGAAGCTTTCTTT. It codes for CASSFRTVTEAFF. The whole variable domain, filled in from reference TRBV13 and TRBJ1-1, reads AAGVIQSPRHLIKEKRETATLKCYPIPRHDTVYWYQQGPGQDPQFLISFYEKMQSDKGSIPDRFSAQQFSDYHSELNMSSLELGDSALYFCASSFRTVTEAFFGQGTRLTVV.

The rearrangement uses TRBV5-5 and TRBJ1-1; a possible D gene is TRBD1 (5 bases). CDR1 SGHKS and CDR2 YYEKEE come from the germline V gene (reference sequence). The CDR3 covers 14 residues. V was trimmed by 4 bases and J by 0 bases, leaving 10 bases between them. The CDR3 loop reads CASSKVTVNTEAFF. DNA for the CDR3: TGTGCCAGCAGCAAGGTGACAGTGAACACTGAAGCTTTCTTT.